These 9 T cell receptor beta chains share one sample of origin, sequenced in a study of OX40 agonist ivuxolimab in advanced cancers. Sequenced by immunoSEQ multiplex PCR; TCRdb stores in-frame clones only, minus some. The table lists over 100,000 clones, roughly 91% of them singletons. Sample: CD4+ or CD8+ T cells sorted from blood, taken in a trial of the OX40 agonist ivuxolimab. The receptor set was obtained from an adult with an advanced solid tumor such as melanoma, head and neck, liver or kidney cancer.

This chain links TRBV18 with TRBJ2-1, with unresolved D. CDR1 and CDR2 (germline): KGHSH, LQKENI. Between the trimmed V and J ends, which lost 0 bases and 1 base, there was a span of 13 bases. The CDR3 sequence is 17 residues long. The CDR3, as DNA: TGTGCCAGCTCACCACCACTGACGACCCTATCCTACAATGAGCAGTTCTTC. Its translation: CASSPPLTTLSYNEQFF.

This chain links TRBV5-1 with TRBJ2-7; 9 bases map to TRBD1. V lost 4 bases and J lost 4; bases outside the gene matches: 3. From germline, CDR1 is SGHRS and CDR2 YFSETQ. The CDR3 has 13 residues. This CDR3 is CASSRGTGYEQYF. The CDR3 nucleotides are TGCGCCAGCAGCCGAGGGACAGGGTACGAGCAGTACTTC.

The gene calls are TRBV5-1 and TRBJ1-2, with a weak D call TRBD1 (6 bases). V lost 4 bases to trimming and J lost 4 bases, with 14 bases between them. Germline V CDR1 and CDR2: SGHRS, YFSETQ. CDR3 length equals 14 residues. DNA of the CDR3: TGCGCCAGCAGCGTCCCCGGGACAAGCTATGGCTACACCTTC. It translates to CASSVPGTSYGYTF.

V is TRBV4-1 and J is TRBJ2-7; tentatively, D is TRBD2 (5 bases). The V end lost 1 base, the J end lost 4 bases, and 11 bases lay between the germline ends. This CDR3 spans 14 amino acids. Germline-derived CDR1 and CDR2 are MGHRA and YSYEKL. The CDR3 sequence: CASSQGLALYEQYF. The CDR3 nucleotides read TGCGCCAGCAGCCAAGGTCTAGCTCTGTACGAGCAGTACTTC.

The chain combines TRBV27 with TRBJ2-2, with D possibly matching TRBD1 (6 bases). From germline, CDR1 is MNHEY and CDR2 SMNVEV (reference sequence). V lost 4 bases and J lost 0, with 15 bases in between. This CDR3 comprises 17 residues. CDR3 bases: TGTGCCAGCAGTTCGTACAGGGAGTATTCGAACACCGGGGAGCTGTTTTTT. It codes for CASSSYREYSNTGELFF.

V gene TRBV4-1 combines with J gene TRBJ2-2; D is perhaps TRBD1 (5 bases). Germline CDR1 and CDR2: MGHRA and YSYEKL. The length of the CDR3 is 14 residues. V was pared by 1 base and J by 3 bases, with 6 bases between. In DNA, the CDR3 is TGCGCCAGCAGCCAAGGACAGTACACCGGGGAGCTGTTTTTT. It specifies CASSQGQYTGELFF.

The chain combines TRBV7-2 with TRBJ2-6, with unresolved D. The germline V gene has CDR1 SGHTA and CDR2 FQGNSA. V shed 5 bases and J shed 4 bases, with 15 bases lying between them. The CDR3 extends over 16 amino acids. This CDR3 reads CASSKAEAAGANVLTF. The CDR3 DNA sequence: TGTGCCAGCAGCAAAGCCGAGGCGGCAGGGGCCAACGTCCTGACTTTC.

The chain carries TRBV5-1 and TRBJ2-3; tentative D call: TRBD1 (6 bases). The germline V gene has CDR1 SGHRS and CDR2 YFSETQ. CDR3 size: 14 residues. V shed 0 bases and J shed 3 bases, with 8 bases lying between them. Here the CDR3 DNA reads TGCGCCAGCAGCTTGGACAGGGTAACAGATACGCAGTATTTT. Translating it yields CASSLDRVTDTQYF.

V gene TRBV6-5 combines with J gene TRBJ2-2; the match to TRBD1 covers 7 bases. This CDR3 comprises 14 residues. CDR1 is MNHEY and CDR2 is SVGAGI in the germline V gene. The trim removed 6 bases at V and 7 bases at J, leaving 8 bases unmatched. CDR3 region: CASRSTGRVGELFF. The CDR3 coding sequence is TGTGCCAGCAGATCGACAGGGCGGGTCGGGGAGCTGTTTTTT.